Detailed here is one TCR beta chain. Its target is not known. One end of the junction is discordant with germline, which a read error may explain. This entry is derived from a study of blood T cells in healthy people across ages. For the second PCR, which ran for about 7 to 11 cycles, a sample-barcoded 5' primer and a J-beta primer mix were used. TCRdb re-called the 5' RACE reads through MiXCR, storing one row per CDR3 protein. The data hold about 1,000,000 distinct CDR3 sequences, with under 55% observed a single time. This CDR3 has 15 residues. Looked up from germline, CDR1 is ENHRY and CDR2 is SYGVKD. Study findings and constraints: TCR beta diversity correlated strongly with naive T cell percentage.

The clonotype was recovered from an older woman in good health. The sample taken for sequencing was blood. This rearrangement joins TRBV10-3 to TRBJ2-3, with D unclear. The CDR3 region is CAIMKRKPGTNTQYF. The CDR3 DNA sequence: TGTGCCATCATGAAACGGAAGCCCGGCACAAATACGCAGTATTTT.